These 5 T cell receptor beta chains were all obtained from the same sample, sequenced in a study of response to subunit inactivated influenza vaccine. TCRdb re-analysed the RT-PCR reads in MiXCR, keeping a single row per CDR3 protein. The sample has roughly 700,000 distinct CDR3 sequences, around 14% seen once. The sample here was PBMCs from blood, taken approximately 12 days after vaccination. These receptors originate from a man aged 50-59 years who received an inactivated influenza vaccine.

The gene calls are TRBV6-5 and TRBJ1-5; TRBD1 is a possible D gene (5 bases). The ends were cut back, 2 bases at V and 6 bases at J, with 11 bases in the middle. Per the germline V gene, CDR1 is MNHEY and CDR2 is SVGAGI. The CDR3 is 14 amino acids. In DNA form, the CDR3 reads TGTGCCAGCAGTTACGGGGGGATTGGTCAGCCCCAGCATTTT. It yields the protein CASSYGGIGQPQHF.

This clonotype has more than one count but fewer than ten. V is TRBV20-1 and J is TRBJ2-7, with TRBD2 identical over 12 bases. This CDR3 has 15 amino acids. Germline values: CDR1 DFQATT, CDR2 SNEGSKA (reference sequence). V shed 4 bases and J 5 bases; nucleotides not matched to a gene: 9. CDR3 DNA sequence: TGCAGTGCTAACCCCCTAGCGGGAGGGCCGAACGAGCAGTACTTC. Its translation is CSANPLAGGPNEQYF.

The V call is TRBV5-1, the J call TRBJ2-1; the match to TRBD2 covers 11 bases. The CDR3 covers 18 residues. The germline gives CDR1 SGHRS, CDR2 YFSETQ. V trimming: 3 bases; J trimming: 0 bases; junction bases outside the gene matches: 8. CDR3 sequence (DNA): TGCGCCAGCAGCTCCTTCGGCACTAGCGGGAGCTCCTACAATGAGCAGTTCTTC. It specifies CASSSFGTSGSSYNEQFF. Supplemented by reference TRBV5-1 and TRBJ2-1, the full variable domain reads KAGVTQTPRYLIKTRGQQVTLSCSPISGHRSVSWYQQTPGQGLQFLFEYFSETQRNKGNFPGRFSGRQFSNSRSEMNVSTLELGDSALYLCASSSFGTSGSSYNEQFFGPGTRLTVL.

DNA for the CDR3: TGTGCCAGCAGTGTCGGGACAGGGACCGAGCAGTACTTC. This encodes CASSVGTGTEQYF. The chain uses TRBV6-1 and TRBJ2-7; TRBD1 matches at 9 bases. Trimming removed 4 bases from V and 6 bases from J; junction bases left unmatched: 4. Germline CDR1 reads MNHNS; CDR2 reads SASEGT. The CDR3 is 13 amino acids.

This clonotype was counted a few times. The chain couples TRBV4-2 to TRBJ1-1; D not certain. The germline V gene encodes CDR1 LGHNA and CDR2 YNFKEQ. The CDR3 is 20 residues long. V was shortened by 1 base and J by 0 bases, with 24 bases between the two germline ends. CDR3 region: CASSQVFLGGARTMNTEAFF. The CDR3 region has the DNA TGTGCCAGCAGCCAAGTTTTCCTTGGAGGAGCCCGAACGATGAACACTGAAGCTTTCTTT.